The 12 T cell receptor beta chains in this list originate from one sample, sequenced in a study of T cell repertoires in cytomegalovirus infection. TCRdb re-analysed the reads in MiXCR, keeping a single row per CDR3 protein. The repertoire holds roughly 100,000 distinct CDR3 sequences, with about 17% as singletons. Sequencing was carried out using PBMCs. These receptors were collected from a human donor in good health (CMV status not recorded). Some clones in this sample may be carry-over from other donors' samples.

The gene calls are TRBV28 and TRBJ2-3, with 12 bases aligning to TRBD2. The V segment lost 5 bases and the J segment 3 bases; nucleotides outside the gene matches: 9. The CDR3 extends over 17 amino acids. Germline V gene data show CDR1 as MDHEN and CDR2 as SYDVKM. The CDR3 DNA sequence: TGTGCCAGCAGTGTCCTACTAGCGGGGGGCTTAACAGATACGCAGTATTTT. This sequence encodes CASSVLLAGGLTDTQYF.

This clonotype appeared a few times. The chain recombines TRBV20-1 with TRBJ1-2; the D gene is possibly TRBD1 (5 bases). Germline CDR1 and CDR2: DFQATT and SNEGSKA (reference sequence). The CDR3 covers 14 residues. Trimming cost V 1 base and J 8 bases, with 17 bases left between them. CDR3 loop: CSARAGAPAGGYTF. DNA of the CDR3: TGCAGTGCTAGAGCCGGGGCCCCAGCGGGAGGCTACACCTTC.

There are many counts of this clonotype. The V gene is TRBV20-1, the J gene TRBJ2-7; D gene uncertain. The CDR3 runs to 13 residues. Germline lookup yields CDR1 DFQATT and CDR2 SNEGSKA (reference sequence). V lost 4 bases and J lost 2, with 12 bases in between. Here the CDR3 reads CSATMASTYEQYF. As DNA, the CDR3 is TGCAGTGCTACTATGGCTAGTACCTACGAGCAGTACTTC.

This clonotype has ten or more counts. The chain carries TRBV7-9 and TRBJ1-2; D gene ambiguous. The CDR3 has 14 residues. V shed 4 bases and J shed 3 bases, with 12 bases lying between them. Per the germline V gene, CDR1 is SEHNR and CDR2 is FQNEAQ (reference sequence). CDR3 DNA: TGTGCCAGCAGCTCTAGGAGGCACGACTATGGCTACACCTTC. Its translation is CASSSRRHDYGYTF.

This clonotype came up many times. The rearrangement uses TRBV7-8 and TRBJ2-2; 8 nucleotides line up with TRBD2. The CDR3 extends over 17 amino acids. The germline V gene has CDR1 SGHVS and CDR2 FQNEAQ. After removal of 5 bases from V and 8 bases from J, the junction contained 16 bases not matched to a gene. The DNA of the CDR3 is TGTGCCAGCAGCCCTTCGGAAAGCGGGGGCAGTCGGGGGGAGCTGTTTTTT. Translated, it gives CASSPSESGGSRGELFF.

This clonotype came up many times. This chain uses TRBV5-8 with TRBJ2-5; maybe TRBD1 (5 bases). In germline, CDR1 is SGHTS, CDR2 YDEGEE. V shed 1 base and J shed 4 bases, with 11 bases lying between them. This CDR3 is 14 amino acids long. As DNA, the CDR3 is TGTGCCAGCAGCTTGCGACAGAGCCTAGAGACCCAGTACTTC. Its translation is CASSLRQSLETQYF.

This clonotype was detected many times. The chain uses TRBV7-2 and TRBJ2-1; D perhaps matches TRBD1 (5 bases). This CDR3 region has 17 residues. Trimming pared 4 bases from V and 6 bases from J, leaving 22 bases between. Looked up from germline, CDR1 is SGHTA and CDR2 is FQGNSA. The DNA for the CDR3 is TGTGCCAGCAGCTCGCGACAGCACTTCGAAAGGCGCAATGAGCAGTTCTTC. Translated: CASSSRQHFERRNEQFF.

The J gene is TRBJ2-4, the V gene TRBV6-1, with D uncertain. CDR3 size: 15 residues. The V gene's germline CDR1 is MNHNS and CDR2 SASEGT. V lost 2 bases and J 0 bases, leaving 8 bases between the germline ends. CDR3 loop: CASSELSLAKNIQYF. CDR3 in DNA: TGTGCCAGCAGTGAATTGAGCCTAGCCAAAAACATTCAGTACTTC.

Many counts were recorded for this clonotype. V is TRBV28 and J is TRBJ1-1, with D perhaps TRBD1 (5 bases). Trimming pared 10 bases from V and 6 bases from J, leaving 21 bases between. Germline assignment: CDR1 MDHEN and CDR2 SYDVKM. The CDR3 covers 14 residues. The CDR3 coding sequence is TGTGCCATCAAATCCTATTCGGGGGGTGCTGAAGCTTTCTTT. Translating it yields CAIKSYSGGAEAFF.

This clonotype has only a few counts. V usage is TRBV14 and J usage is TRBJ2-4, with D unresolved. Per germline, CDR1 SGHDN and CDR2 FVKESK. CDR3 length equals 17 residues. Trimming pared 4 bases from V and 1 base from J, leaving 17 bases between. CDR3 protein: CASSPPVERVAKNIQYF. CDR3 DNA sequence: TGTGCCAGCAGCCCCCCTGTTGAAAGGGTCGCCAAAAACATTCAGTACTTC. The full variable domain, rest sourced from reference TRBV14 and TRBJ2-4, is EAGVTQFPSHSVIEKGQTVTLRCDPISGHDNLYWYRRVMGKEIKFLLHFVKESKQDESGMPNNRFLAERTGGTYSTLKVQPAELEDSGVYFCASSPPVERVAKNIQYFGAGTRLSVL.

This clonotype was seen at least ten times. The chain links TRBV5-1 to TRBJ2-7; 9 positions agree with TRBD1. The CDR3 contains 14 residues. V gave up 5 bases and J gave up 1 base; unmatched junction bases: 4. CDR1 and CDR2 (germline): SGHRS, YFSETQ. CDR3 loop: CASSRDRESYEQYF. The CDR3 DNA reads TGCGCCAGCAGTCGGGACAGGGAATCCTACGAGCAGTACTTC.

This clonotype is classed as medium-sized (0.01 to 0.1%). The chain carries TRBV28 and TRBJ2-5, with TRBD2 as a possible D gene (6 bases). V shed 6 bases and J shed 3 bases, with 17 bases lying between them. CDR3 length equals 15 residues. Germline CDR1 is MDHEN and CDR2 is SYDVKM. The CDR3 DNA reads as TGTGCCAGCAGGACAGTGGGGGGTAGGGAAGAGACCCAGTACTTC. Translation: CASRTVGGREETQYF.